The 27 T cell receptor beta chains in this list originate from one sample, sequenced in a study of blood T cell repertoires in COVID-19. Assay: immunoSEQ multiplex PCR; the TCRdb copy retains only in-frame clones and omits some. The table lists some 170,000 clones, 84% of them singletons, with approximately 14% in the top ten. The sequenced material came from PBMCs or T cells enriched from blood (not recorded which). These TCRs come from a man over 45 who had recovered from COVID-19.

V gene TRBV5-1 combines with J gene TRBJ2-5, with D possibly TRBD2 on 5 matching bases. Trimming left V 5 bases short and J 3 bases short, with 11 bases between. From germline, CDR1 is SGHRS and CDR2 YFSETQ. The CDR3 has 13 amino acids. For the CDR3, the DNA is TGCGCCAGCAGTCCGGACGGGGAAGAGACCCAGTACTTC. Its protein product is CASSPDGEETQYF.

This clone was seen only once. J is TRBJ2-3 and V is TRBV25-1; the D is unclear. Germline V gene lookup returns CDR1 MGHDK and CDR2 SYGVNS. There are 13 residues in the CDR3. The V and J ends lost 3 bases and 6 bases respectively, with 10 bases between them. As DNA, the CDR3 is TGTGCCAGCAGTGATCCGGCAGGCGATACGCAGTATTTT. Residues: CASSDPAGDTQYF.

The rearrangement links TRBV6-1 to TRBJ2-7; D is possibly TRBD1 (5 bases). V lost 2 bases, J lost 3 bases, and 20 bases lay in between. The germline CDR1 and CDR2 sequences are MNHNS and SASEGT. The CDR3 consists of 17 residues. The CDR3 nucleotides are TGTGCCAGCAGTGAACTCCCGGCCAGGGCATGGGTCTACGAGCAGTACTTC. Protein sequence: CASSELPARAWVYEQYF.

The V and J genes are TRBV6-4 and TRBJ2-5; 8 positions agree with TRBD1. The CDR3 runs to 13 residues. J was trimmed by 4 bases and V by 6 bases; bases with no gene match: 4. Per germline, CDR1 MRHNA and CDR2 SNTAGT. Here the CDR3 reads CASSRGPGETQYF. The CDR3 DNA reads TGTGCCAGCAGCAGGGGGCCCGGAGAGACCCAGTACTTC.

A single count supports this clone. V gene TRBV28 combines with J gene TRBJ1-2; D is ambiguous. Trimming removed 7 bases from V and 4 bases from J, with 19 bases in between. The CDR3 has 15 residues. Germline V lookup: CDR1 MDHEN, CDR2 SYDVKM. CDR3 nucleotide sequence: TGTGCCAGCATATTTGGCGGTCGAGATCTCTATGGCTACACCTTC. The encoded protein is CASIFGGRDLYGYTF.

This clone appeared a single time. V usage is TRBV19 and J usage is TRBJ2-7; 12 bases agree with TRBD2. J gave up 4 bases and V 5 bases, and 6 bases lay outside the gene matches. Per germline, CDR1 LNHDA and CDR2 SQIVND (reference sequence). The CDR3 is 15 residues long. The CDR3 DNA is TGTGCCAGTAGTGAACTAGCGGGGGGTGGTTACGAGCAGTACTTC. Encoded protein: CASSELAGGGYEQYF. The variable domain in full, with the rest retrieved from reference TRBV19 and TRBJ2-7, is DGGITQSPKYLFRKEGQNVTLSCEQNLNHDAMYWYRQDPGQGLRLIYYSQIVNDFQKGDIAEGYSVSREKKESFPLTVTSAQKNPTAFYLCASSELAGGGYEQYFGPGTRLTVT.

The V and J genes are TRBV9 and TRBJ1-1; no reliable D call. This CDR3 is 13 amino acids long. V was shortened by 3 bases and J by 3 bases, with 9 bases between the two germline ends. Germline CDR1 SGDLS, CDR2 YYNGEE. As DNA, the CDR3 is TGTGCCAGCAGCGCCCGACTCCACACTGAAGCTTTCTTT. Its translation: CASSARLHTEAFF.

This rearrangement joins TRBV3-1 (or the pseudogene TRBV3-2) to TRBJ2-5, with 9 bases matching TRBD2. The CDR3 runs to 14 residues. Losses at the gene ends were 1 base for V and 7 bases for J; bases not matched to a gene: 4. The germline V gene has CDR1 LGHDT and CDR2 YNNKEL (reference sequence). The CDR3 reads CASSQGLRGGTQYF. For the CDR3, the DNA is TGTGCCAGCAGCCAAGGGCTGCGGGGGGGGACCCAGTACTTC.

The V gene is TRBV9, the J gene TRBJ2-1; 10 bases align to TRBD2. Germline assignment: CDR1 SGDLS and CDR2 YYNGEE. The CDR3 loop spans 20 amino acids. V shed 0 bases and J 8 bases; nucleotides not matched to a gene: 20. The CDR3 DNA reads TGTGCCAGCAGCGTAGGAGGAGGACTAGCGGACCCATCACCTACAGATGAGCAGTTCTTC. It yields the protein CASSVGGGLADPSPTDEQFF.

The chain is built from TRBV5-1 and TRBJ1-6; tentatively, D is TRBD1 (5 bases). Trimming left V 3 bases short and J 0 bases short, with 10 bases between. In germline, CDR1 is SGHRS, CDR2 YFSETQ. The CDR3 runs to 16 residues. The CDR3 reads CASSWGVGSYNSPLHF. CDR3 nucleotide sequence: TGCGCCAGCAGCTGGGGGGTAGGCTCCTATAATTCACCCCTCCACTTT.

The chain joins TRBV14 to TRBJ1-1; maybe TRBD1 (5 bases). This CDR3 has 15 amino acids. V lost 1 base to trimming and J lost 0 bases, with 9 bases between them. Germline CDR1 reads SGHDN; CDR2 reads FVKESK. CDR3 coding DNA: TGTGCCAGCAGCCAAGTGGGGGGACTGAACACTGAAGCTTTCTTT. Encoded protein: CASSQVGGLNTEAFF.

J is TRBJ1-2 and V is TRBV10-3, with D possibly being TRBD1 (6 bases). The CDR3 runs 14 residues. CDR1 and CDR2 from the germline V gene are ENHRY and SYGVKD. Trimming left V 6 bases short and J 2 bases short, with 13 bases between. The CDR3 is CAISPAQGNYGYTF. The CDR3 nucleotides are TGTGCCATCAGCCCGGCGCAGGGGAACTATGGCTACACCTTC.

This chain connects TRBV11-1 to TRBJ1-5; D remains ambiguous. V lost 1 base and J 3 bases, leaving 13 bases between the germline ends. This CDR3 contains 16 residues. Germline lookup yields CDR1 SGHAT and CDR2 FQDESV (reference sequence). The CDR3 here is CASSLDRGLPNQPQHF. Written as DNA, the CDR3 is TGTGCCAGCAGCTTAGATCGAGGGTTACCCAATCAGCCCCAGCATTTT.

The DNA of the CDR3 is TGTGCCAGCAGTCCCCGACAGGGTGGGGACACTGAAGCTTTCTTT. Translation gives CASSPRQGGDTEAFF. This rearrangement joins TRBV27 to TRBJ1-1; 7 bases match TRBD1. The germline gives CDR1 MNHEY, CDR2 SMNVEV (reference sequence). This CDR3 comprises 15 residues. V lost 5 bases and J lost 3; bases outside the gene matches: 9.

CDR3 sequence: CASSRERGSQETQYF. The CDR3 DNA reads TGCGCCAGCTCACGCGAGCGGGGGAGCCAAGAGACCCAGTACTTC. The genes are TRBV5-1 and TRBJ2-5; 8 bases line up with TRBD2. V gave up 7 bases and J gave up 1 base; unmatched junction bases: 9. The CDR3 extends over 15 amino acids. The germline V gene encodes CDR1 SGHRS and CDR2 YFSETQ.

The V and J genes are TRBV25-1 and TRBJ1-5; D gene unclear. Trimming took off 5 bases at V and 6 bases at J, with 14 bases between the two ends. This CDR3 has 14 amino acids. Germline CDR1 is MGHDK and CDR2 is SYGVNS. CDR3 sequence (DNA): TGTGCCAGCAGTAAGGCGGGGAGCGGTCAGCCCCAGCATTTT. This sequence encodes CASSKAGSGQPQHF.

J is TRBJ2-1 and V is TRBV5-6; 7 bases align to TRBD1. This CDR3 has 14 residues. Trimming removed 4 bases from V and 6 bases from J; junction bases left unmatched: 7. Germline V gives CDR1 SGHDT, CDR2 YYEEEE. The CDR3 DNA reads as TGTGCCAGCAGCGGGCAGACAGGGATCAATGAGCAGTTCTTC. As protein: CASSGQTGINEQFF.

The genes are TRBV3-1 (or the pseudogene TRBV3-2) and TRBJ2-1; TRBD2 matches 9 bases. CDR3 size: 18 residues. V shed 0 bases and J 4 bases; nucleotides not matched to a gene: 10. CDR1 and CDR2 (germline): LGHDT, YNNKEL (reference sequence). The CDR3 loop reads CASSQDPLAGSKYNEQFF. The CDR3 nucleotides are TGTGCCAGCAGCCAAGATCCCCTAGCGGGGTCCAAATACAATGAGCAGTTCTTC.

This clone was seen a single time. The genes are TRBV19 and TRBJ2-6; possibly TRBD1 for D (6 bases). Germline-derived CDR1 and CDR2 are LNHDA and SQIVND (reference sequence). Trimming took 4 bases from V and 4 from J, leaving 11 bases between them. The CDR3 covers 15 residues. CDR3: CASSSGDTGANVLTF. In DNA, the CDR3 is TGTGCCAGTAGTAGTGGGGACACCGGGGCCAACGTCCTGACTTTC.

The chain combines TRBV18 with TRBJ2-3; tentatively, D is TRBD1 (5 bases). CDR1 is KGHSH and CDR2 is LQKENI in the germline V gene. Trimming cost V 4 bases and J 5 bases, with 16 bases left between them. The CDR3 contains 15 residues. The CDR3 sequence is CASSLTSLGQDTQYF. CDR3 nucleotide sequence: TGTGCCAGCTCACTGACCAGTTTGGGGCAAGATACGCAGTATTTT. Filled out from reference TRBV18 and TRBJ2-3, the complete variable domain reads NAGVMQNPRHLVRRRGQEARLRCSPMKGHSHVYWYRQLPEEGLKFMVYLQKENIIDESGMPKERFSAEFPKEGPSILRIQQVVRGDSAAYFCASSLTSLGQDTQYFGPGTRLTVL.

The chain recombines TRBV6-1 with TRBJ1-2; 8 nucleotides align to TRBD1. Germline V lookup: CDR1 MNHNS, CDR2 SASEGT. This CDR3 is built from 15 residues. V lost 3 bases, J lost 8 bases, and 11 bases stayed unmatched. CDR3 sequence (DNA): TGTGCCAGCAGTGAGGGTTGGACAGGGCGTGAGGGCTACACCTTC. Residues: CASSEGWTGREGYTF.

This clone was seen a single time. This sequence joins TRBV30 and TRBJ1-6; 8 bases are shared with TRBD1. Germline CDR1 GTSNPN, CDR2 SVGIG (reference sequence). V trimming: 0 bases; J trimming: 6 bases; junction bases outside the gene matches: 16. The CDR3 runs to 19 residues. For the CDR3, the DNA is TGTGCCTGGAGTGTACTCGGGGACAGGTGGCGTGGTGGTAATTCACCCCTCCACTTT. Translated, it gives CAWSVLGDRWRGGNSPLHF.

This clone was recorded many times. The rearrangement uses TRBV4-1 and TRBJ2-1; D is perhaps TRBD2 (5 bases). The V and J ends lost 7 bases and 4 bases respectively, with 17 bases between them. The CDR3 runs 15 residues. The germline V gene has CDR1 MGHRA and CDR2 YSYEKL. The CDR3 DNA reads as TGCGCCAGCAAAGGACCGGTAGCGCCATACAATGAGCAGTTCTTC. It encodes CASKGPVAPYNEQFF.

The gene calls are TRBV12-3 or TRBV12-4 and TRBJ1-5; no reliable D call. Trimming left V 3 bases short and J 7 bases short, with 10 bases between. The CDR3 runs 13 residues. Written as DNA, the CDR3 is TGTGCCAGCAGTTTCGGAGTTAGGCAGCCCCAGCATTTT. Its protein is CASSFGVRQPQHF.

In the case of this clone: The sample has other DNA sequences that encode this CDR3 too. The gene calls are TRBV9 and TRBJ1-2, with 9 bases that match TRBD1. The J segment lost 4 bases and the V segment lost 0 bases, leaving 1 base of the junction unmatched. Germline V gene lookup returns CDR1 SGDLS and CDR2 YYNGEE. The CDR3 extends over 14 amino acids. CDR3 region: CASSVAQGAYGYTF. In DNA, the CDR3 is TGTGCCAGCAGCGTAGCACAGGGGGCCTATGGCTACACCTTC. Based on the CDR3 plus reference TRBV9 and TRBJ1-2, the full variable domain is DSGVTQTPKHLITATGQRVTLRCSPRSGDLSVYWYQQSLDQGLQFLIQYYNGEERAKGNILERFSAQQFPDLHSELNLSSLELGDSALYFCASSVAQGAYGYTFGSGTRLTVV.

This chain's CDR3 is CATSRTGAAAFF. The CDR3 DNA is TGTGCCACCAGCAGGACAGGGGCAGCCGCTTTCTTT. The V gene is TRBV15, the J gene TRBJ1-1; 8 bases are a match to TRBD1. This CDR3 is 12 amino acids long. Germline-derived CDR1 and CDR2 are LNHNV and YYDKDF (reference sequence). The J segment lost 11 bases and the V segment lost 3 bases, leaving 5 bases of the junction unmatched.

The chain employs TRBV19 and TRBJ1-2; 8 bases line up with TRBD1. The length of the CDR3 is 15 residues. V trimming: 3 bases; J trimming: 1 base; junction bases outside the gene matches: 4. Germline loops: CDR1 LNHDA, CDR2 SQIVND (reference sequence). CDR3 in DNA: TGTGCCAGTAGTATGGGACAGGCATTTAACTATGGCTACACCTTC. This gives the protein CASSMGQAFNYGYTF.